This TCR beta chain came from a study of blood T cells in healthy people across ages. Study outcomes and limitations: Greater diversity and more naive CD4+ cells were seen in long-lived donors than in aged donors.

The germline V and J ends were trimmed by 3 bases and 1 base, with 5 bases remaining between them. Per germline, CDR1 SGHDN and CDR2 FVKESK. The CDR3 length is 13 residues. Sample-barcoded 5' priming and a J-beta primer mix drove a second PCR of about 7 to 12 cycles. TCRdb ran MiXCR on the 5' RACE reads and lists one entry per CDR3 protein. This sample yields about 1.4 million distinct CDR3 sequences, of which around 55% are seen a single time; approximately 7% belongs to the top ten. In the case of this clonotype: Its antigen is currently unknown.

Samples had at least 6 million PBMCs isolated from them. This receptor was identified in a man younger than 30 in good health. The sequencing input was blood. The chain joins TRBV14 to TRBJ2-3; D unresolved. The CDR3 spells CASSHRGTDTQYF. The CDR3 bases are TGTGCCAGCAGCCACCGGGGCACAGATACGCAGTATTTT. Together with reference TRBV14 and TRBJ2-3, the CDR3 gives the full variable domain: EAGVTQFPSHSVIEKGQTVTLRCDPISGHDNLYWYRRVMGKEIKFLLHFVKESKQDESGMPNNRFLAERTGGTYSTLKVQPAELEDSGVYFCASSHRGTDTQYFGPGTRLTVL.